This T cell receptor beta chain was sequenced during a study of post-analysis software for immune sequencing data. Looking at the study overall: The study covered relapsing-remitting, secondary progressive and progressive-relapsing courses of multiple sclerosis.

Presence of unique molecular identifiers characterized the TCR beta cDNA libraries. T cells, roughly 1 to 10 million of them, yielded around 460,000 cDNA molecules. One entry per CDR3 protein, called by TCRdb with MiXCR from the PCR reads. The sample yields about 460,000 distinct CDR3 sequences, around 40% seen once. As concerns this clonotype: Its antigen is as yet unknown.

Points from the study as a whole: Controls had significantly higher normalized Chao1 diversity than multiple sclerosis patients. With F measure, samples from one preparation batch clustered together strongly.

Sequenced sample: blood. The TCR originated in a girl between 5 and 17 years old with multiple sclerosis.

The CDR3 sequence is CSVVGRSQYF. The CDR3 DNA follows: TGCAGCGTTGTGGGACGTTCGCAGTATTTT. The chain carries TRBV29-1 and TRBJ2-3, with D possibly called TRBD1 or TRBD2 (5 bases each). V shed 4 bases and J shed 10 bases, with 9 bases lying between them. Germline V lookup: CDR1 SQVTM, CDR2 ANQGSEA. This CDR3 comprises 10 residues.